This TCR beta chain was identified in a study of blood T cell repertoires in COVID-19. In the authors' methods: Nucleated cell counts were estimated from reference gene primer amplification. Sequencing used immunoSEQ multiplex PCR; TCRdb keeps in-frame clones, though not all of them. D and trimming come from the DNA, and the V and J calls and clone size come from that table. The table lists about 56,000 clones, under 90% of them singletons. The table lists this clone with a few counts. Trimming removed 6 bases from V and 7 bases from J, with 19 bases in between. Germline V gene sequence: CDR1 LNHDA, CDR2 SQIVND (reference sequence). The length of the CDR3 is 15 residues.

Sequences were obtained from peripheral blood. This receptor was identified in a woman of 80 years or more with acute or convalescent COVID-19. This chain joins TRBV19 and TRBJ2-4, with a weak D call TRBD1 (6 bases). Here the CDR3 DNA reads TGTGCCAGTAGCAATGCCGGGACATCACAGAACATTCAGTACTTC. Translation: CASSNAGTSQNIQYF.